This is a list of T cell receptor beta chains from one sample in a study of identical twins. TCRdb processed the 5' RACE reads anew with MiXCR; each CDR3 protein has one entry. The table records fewer than 250,000 distinct CDR3 sequences, 7.5% of them present only once. The same data also went into a second study, on yellow fever vaccine responses in identical twins.

The sample was CD8+ T cells sorted from blood. The receptors originated from a woman aged 18 to 35 in good health. The CDR3 runs from the conserved cysteine through the conserved F or W. The order of the fields is V gene, J gene, clone size, D gene, CDR3 DNA, CDR3 protein. The D gene is left open where the match is weak. Some rows have no size entry. The others give once, few or many, or a class for an expanded clone.

V gene: TRBV11-3
J gene: TRBJ2-1
clone size: -
D gene: TRBD1
CDR3 DNA: TGTGCCAGCAGCCCAGGACAGGGAAACAATGAGCAGTTCTTC
CDR3 protein: CASSPGQGNNEQFF

V gene: TRBV29-1
J gene: TRBJ2-7
clone size: few
D gene: -
CDR3 DNA: TGCAGCGTTGGTGCCCCGGGGCCTTCCTACGAGCAGTACTTC
CDR3 protein: CSVGAPGPSYEQYF

V gene: TRBV28
J gene: TRBJ1-6
clone size: -
D gene: -
CDR3 DNA: TGTGCCAGCAGTCCCGGGCCCTACGGATCACCCCTCCACTTT
CDR3 protein: CASSPGPYGSPLHF

V gene: TRBV12-3/TRBV12-4
J gene: TRBJ1-2
clone size: many
D gene: -
CDR3 DNA: TGTGCCAGCAGTTCCCCTGAAGTTCCCTATGGCTACACCTTC
CDR3 protein: CASSSPEVPYGYTF

V gene: TRBV15
J gene: TRBJ1-1
clone size: many
D gene: -
CDR3 DNA: TGTGCCACCAGCAGAGGGACAGCCTCTGGGAACACTGAAGCTTTCTTT
CDR3 protein: CATSRGTASGNTEAFF

V gene: TRBV20-1
J gene: TRBJ2-1
clone size: many
D gene: TRBD1
CDR3 DNA: TGCAGTGCTCCTTTGACAGGGATTGATTACAATGAGCAGTTCTTC
CDR3 protein: CSAPLTGIDYNEQFF

V gene: TRBV25-1
J gene: TRBJ1-1
clone size: -
D gene: -
CDR3 DNA: TGTGCCAGCAGTGAATTAACGGGAACTGAAGCTTTCTTT
CDR3 protein: CASSELTGTEAFF

V gene: TRBV11-2
J gene: TRBJ1-3
clone size: many
D gene: -
CDR3 DNA: TGTGCCAGCGGCTTGGGCTCTGGAAACACCATATATTTT
CDR3 protein: CASGLGSGNTIYF

V gene: TRBV6-1
J gene: TRBJ2-2
clone size: -
D gene: -
CDR3 DNA: TGTGCCAGCAGTCCACAGGGATCGTCCACCGGGGAGCTGTTTTTT
CDR3 protein: CASSPQGSSTGELFF

V gene: TRBV3-1
J gene: TRBJ1-6
clone size: -
D gene: -
CDR3 DNA: TGTGCCAGCAGCCAAGAACCTTTTTCCTATAATTCACCCCTCCACTTT
CDR3 protein: CASSQEPFSYNSPLHF

V gene: TRBV7-3
J gene: TRBJ2-1
clone size: -
D gene: TRBD2
CDR3 DNA: TGTGCCAGCAGCTATAGCGGGAGAGAGAATAATGAGCAGTTCTTC
CDR3 protein: CASSYSGRENNEQFF

V gene: TRBV12-3/TRBV12-4
J gene: TRBJ1-1
clone size: -
D gene: -
CDR3 DNA: TGTGCCAGCAGTTTAGGAAGAAACCCGAGCACTGAAGCTTTCTTT
CDR3 protein: CASSLGRNPSTEAFF

V gene: TRBV11-2
J gene: TRBJ2-7
clone size: few
D gene: TRBD2
CDR3 DNA: TGTGCCAGCAAGACGGGACTAGCGGGAGAGATCTACGAGCAGTACTTC
CDR3 protein: CASKTGLAGEIYEQYF

V gene: TRBV5-1
J gene: TRBJ2-7
clone size: few
D gene: -
CDR3 DNA: TGCGCCAGCAGCTTGGCCGCGGCCCGCTCCTACGAGCAGTACTTC
CDR3 protein: CASSLAAARSYEQYF

V gene: TRBV2
J gene: TRBJ2-5
clone size: few
D gene: TRBD2
CDR3 DNA: TGTGCCAGCAGGCTACCTAGCGGGGTAGAGACCCAGTACTTC
CDR3 protein: CASRLPSGVETQYF

V gene: TRBV5-5
J gene: TRBJ2-1
clone size: few
D gene: TRBD1
CDR3 DNA: TGTGCCAGCAGCTTAAGACAGGGCCATTACAATGAGCAGTTCTTC
CDR3 protein: CASSLRQGHYNEQFF

V gene: TRBV11-1
J gene: TRBJ2-5
clone size: -
D gene: TRBD1
CDR3 DNA: TGTGCCAGCACCTCGAGGGACAGCCGCCAAGAGACCCAGTACTTC
CDR3 protein: CASTSRDSRQETQYF

V gene: TRBV25-1
J gene: TRBJ1-1
clone size: many
D gene: -
CDR3 DNA: TGTGCCAGCAGTGCCCAAGGACATACTGAAGCTTTCTTT
CDR3 protein: CASSAQGHTEAFF

V gene: TRBV24-1
J gene: TRBJ2-5
clone size: once
D gene: -
CDR3 DNA: TGTGCCACCAGTGATCGCCACGACCTAGAGACCCAGTACTTC
CDR3 protein: CATSDRHDLETQYF

V gene: TRBV24-1
J gene: TRBJ2-3
clone size: few
D gene: TRBD2
CDR3 DNA: TGTGCCACCAGTGATTTGCCGGGAGGGGGGACAGATACGCAGTATTTT
CDR3 protein: CATSDLPGGGTDTQYF

V gene: TRBV3-1
J gene: TRBJ2-7
clone size: -
D gene: TRBD2
CDR3 DNA: TGTGCCAGCAGCCAAGGGACTAGCGTCTCCTACGAGCAGTACTTC
CDR3 protein: CASSQGTSVSYEQYF

V gene: TRBV29-1
J gene: TRBJ2-7
clone size: many
D gene: -
CDR3 DNA: TGCAGCGTGCGCAGGGTCGAGAGCTCCTACGAGCAGTACTTC
CDR3 protein: CSVRRVESSYEQYF

V gene: TRBV12-3/TRBV12-4
J gene: TRBJ2-7
clone size: few
D gene: TRBD2
CDR3 DNA: TGTGCCAGCAGTTTAAGCGGGAAAAACGAGCAGTACTTC
CDR3 protein: CASSLSGKNEQYF

V gene: TRBV6-5
J gene: TRBJ1-2
clone size: -
D gene: -
CDR3 DNA: TGTGCCAGCAGTCCGGGGAGGGTTGGCTACACCTTC
CDR3 protein: CASSPGRVGYTF

V gene: TRBV5-1
J gene: TRBJ1-1
clone size: many
D gene: TRBD1
CDR3 DNA: TGCGCCAGCAGCTGGACAGGGTTAAAGCCTGAAGCTTTCTTT
CDR3 protein: CASSWTGLKPEAFF

V gene: TRBV27
J gene: TRBJ2-1
clone size: many
D gene: TRBD2
CDR3 DNA: TGTGCCAGCAGAACCGGGACTATCCCTTGGAATGAGCAGTTCTTC
CDR3 protein: CASRTGTIPWNEQFF

V gene: TRBV7-2
J gene: TRBJ2-1
clone size: -
D gene: TRBD2
CDR3 DNA: TGTGCCCAGCAGCAATCGGCTAGCGGGAGGCCCAATGAGCAGTTCTTC
CDR3 protein: CAQQQSASGRPNEQFF

V gene: TRBV2
J gene: TRBJ2-3
clone size: -
D gene: TRBD2
CDR3 DNA: TGTGCCAGCAGTGAATCGTTTAGCGGGAGTAGGGCAGATACGCAGTATTTT
CDR3 protein: CASSESFSGSRADTQYF

V gene: TRBV25-1
J gene: TRBJ2-4
clone size: many
D gene: -
CDR3 DNA: TGTGCCAGCACTTATGAAAACATTCAGTACTTC
CDR3 protein: CASTYENIQYF

V gene: TRBV9
J gene: TRBJ2-1
clone size: many
D gene: -
CDR3 DNA: TGTGCCAGCAGCGTAGTGCCCAGGGAGGATGAGCAGTTCTTC
CDR3 protein: CASSVVPREDEQFF

V gene: TRBV12-2
J gene: TRBJ1-5
clone size: few
D gene: -
CDR3 DNA: TGTGCAAGTCCCCGCCCGCAGGGGGCTCAATCGGATCAGCCCCAGCATTTT
CDR3 protein: CASPRPQGAQSDQPQHF

V gene: TRBV6-5
J gene: TRBJ2-1
clone size: -
D gene: TRBD2
CDR3 DNA: TGTGCCAGCAGTTACTCAGCGGGGCTCCAAGGGAATGAGCAGTTCTTC
CDR3 protein: CASSYSAGLQGNEQFF

V gene: TRBV12-3/TRBV12-4
J gene: TRBJ2-2
clone size: many
D gene: -
CDR3 DNA: TGTGCCAGCAGTCCCTCACTAAGGACCGGGGAGCTGTTTTTT
CDR3 protein: CASSPSLRTGELFF

V gene: TRBV7-9
J gene: TRBJ2-1
clone size: few
D gene: TRBD2
CDR3 DNA: TGTGCCAGCAGCTTAGTAGGGAGCGGGAGGATCTACAATGAGCAGTTCTTC
CDR3 protein: CASSLVGSGRIYNEQFF

V gene: TRBV4-1
J gene: TRBJ2-2
clone size: few
D gene: TRBD2
CDR3 DNA: TGCGCCAGCAGCCCACTCGGGGAGGTAGCGGGAGTTGCCGGGGAGCTGTTTTTT
CDR3 protein: CASSPLGEVAGVAGELFF

V gene: TRBV5-6
J gene: TRBJ2-1
clone size: many
D gene: TRBD2
CDR3 DNA: TGTGCCAGCAGCTTGACCGGGGGGGCAGTACCCAATGAGCAGTTCTTC
CDR3 protein: CASSLTGGAVPNEQFF

V gene: TRBV13
J gene: TRBJ2-1
clone size: many
D gene: TRBD1
CDR3 DNA: TGTGCCAGCAGTCTCGGACAGGGCCCCTACAATGAGCAGTTCTTC
CDR3 protein: CASSLGQGPYNEQFF

V gene: TRBV7-6
J gene: TRBJ1-6
clone size: -
D gene: TRBD1
CDR3 DNA: TGTGCCAGCAGCTTAGAACAGGGGGATAATTCACCCCTCCACTTT
CDR3 protein: CASSLEQGDNSPLHF

V gene: TRBV7-9
J gene: TRBJ1-1
clone size: few
D gene: -
CDR3 DNA: TGTGCCAGCAGCTCCGGGGACTTAAGGAGGACTGAAGCTTTCTTT
CDR3 protein: CASSSGDLRRTEAFF

V gene: TRBV3-1
J gene: TRBJ2-3
clone size: many
D gene: -
CDR3 DNA: TGTGCCAGCAGCCAAGATTTCGTCCCAGATACGCAGTATTTT
CDR3 protein: CASSQDFVPDTQYF

V gene: TRBV7-6
J gene: TRBJ1-2
clone size: many
D gene: -
CDR3 DNA: TGTGCCAGCAGCCCCGGGGAGGGCAGGCCGTATGGCTACACCTTC
CDR3 protein: CASSPGEGRPYGYTF

V gene: TRBV28
J gene: TRBJ2-1
clone size: many
D gene: -
CDR3 DNA: TGTGCCAGCAGACCAAAGGGTAGGGCTTTCAATGAGCAGTTCTTC
CDR3 protein: CASRPKGRAFNEQFF

V gene: TRBV5-1
J gene: TRBJ1-5
clone size: few
D gene: TRBD1
CDR3 DNA: TGCGCCAGCAGCCCCGGGACAGGGGGTGGCAATCAGCCCCAGCATTTT
CDR3 protein: CASSPGTGGGNQPQHF

V gene: TRBV9
J gene: TRBJ2-5
clone size: -
D gene: -
CDR3 DNA: TGTGCCAGCAGCGTTAGCGCCCCAGAGACCCAGTACTTC
CDR3 protein: CASSVSAPETQYF

V gene: TRBV7-6
J gene: TRBJ2-5
clone size: -
D gene: TRBD1
CDR3 DNA: TGTGCCAGCAGCTCGGGACAGGCTACACAAGAGACCCAGTACTTC
CDR3 protein: CASSSGQATQETQYF

V gene: TRBV4-1
J gene: TRBJ2-1
clone size: many
D gene: TRBD2
CDR3 DNA: TGCGCCAGTCGGACAGCGGGAGGGTCCGGAGCGGGCGATGAGCAGTTCTTC
CDR3 protein: CASRTAGGSGAGDEQFF

V gene: TRBV18
J gene: TRBJ2-5
clone size: -
D gene: -
CDR3 DNA: TGTGCCAGCTCACCAGATGGGGCCCTCCAAGAGACCCAGTACTTC
CDR3 protein: CASSPDGALQETQYF

V gene: TRBV15
J gene: TRBJ2-5
clone size: -
D gene: -
CDR3 DNA: TGTGCCACCAGCGGCCTTGCAGGGCTTGGGGAGACCCAGTACTTC
CDR3 protein: CATSGLAGLGETQYF

V gene: TRBV13
J gene: TRBJ2-1
clone size: -
D gene: -
CDR3 DNA: TGTGCCAGCAGCGCCGACAGCGGGCCCCTCAATGAGCAGTTCTTC
CDR3 protein: CASSADSGPLNEQFF

V gene: TRBV6-1
J gene: TRBJ2-3
clone size: -
D gene: -
CDR3 DNA: TGTGCCAGCAGTGAATCCGTTGGCATTTTCACAGATACGCAGTATTTT
CDR3 protein: CASSESVGIFTDTQYF